A single sample gave rise to the 21 T cell receptor beta chains below, sequenced in a study of T cells in Graves' hyperthyroidism and ophthalmopathy. Authors of the study amplified TCR beta CDR3 regions from RNA transcripts. When the TCR CDR3 underwent first-round RT-PCR, the HTBI primer set was used. A single record per CDR3 protein comes from TCRdb applying MiXCR to the multiplex PCR reads. The sample shows hundreds of thousands of distinct CDR3 sequences, about a sixth of them seen only once. The sequencing sample was made of blood. The origin of the receptors is a woman between 18 and 29 years old with Graves' ophthalmopathy.

This clonotype occurred a few times. The V and J genes are TRBV5-8 and TRBJ2-6; the D is unclear. CDR3 length equals 16 residues. With 0 bases removed from V and 2 bases from J, the gap between germline ends came to 9 bases. Germline loops: CDR1 SGHTS, CDR2 YDEGEE. Written as DNA, the CDR3 is TGTGCCAGCAGCTTGGTACAGCTGGCTGGGGCCAACGTCCTGACTTTC. Its protein product is CASSLVQLAGANVLTF.

This clonotype was found many times. The chain links TRBV9 to TRBJ1-5, with D tentatively TRBD1 (5 bases). Per germline, CDR1 SGDLS and CDR2 YYNGEE. The CDR3 spans 14 residues. Trimming left V 0 bases short and J 7 bases short, with 11 bases between. The CDR3 bases are TGTGCCAGCAGCGTAGACGGGGCTGGACAGCCCCAGCATTTT. Protein sequence: CASSVDGAGQPQHF.

This clonotype was seen a single time. V usage is TRBV20-1 and J usage is TRBJ1-1, with TRBD1 matching 8 bases. V shed 6 bases, J shed 5 bases, and the junction held 8 bases outside the gene matches. Per the germline V gene, CDR1 is DFQATT and CDR2 is SNEGSKA (reference sequence). CDR3 length equals 13 residues. The DNA of the CDR3 is TGCAGTGCCGTCGGACAGGGCCGGACTGAAGCTTTCTTT. Protein sequence: CSAVGQGRTEAFF.

This clonotype was counted at least ten times. This chain joins TRBV28 and TRBJ2-7; 8 bases agree with TRBD1. V was clipped by 8 bases and J by 1 base; unmatched bases: 7. CDR1 is MDHEN, CDR2 SYDVKM, per germline. This CDR3 region has 14 residues. In DNA form, the CDR3 reads TGTGCCAGCTACAGGACAGGGAGGTCCTACGAGCAGTACTTC. Translation: CASYRTGRSYEQYF.

Many counts were recorded for this clonotype. This chain joins TRBV5-1 and TRBJ1-1; D is uncertain. The germline V gene encodes CDR1 SGHRS and CDR2 YFSETQ. CDR3 length equals 14 residues. V lost 1 base, J lost 4 bases, and 11 bases lay in between. This chain's CDR3 is CASSLKKPSTEAFF. CDR3 DNA sequence: TGCGCCAGCAGCTTGAAGAAACCTAGCACTGAAGCTTTCTTT.

In its sample, this clonotype was seen many times. The chain links TRBV24-1 to TRBJ2-5; D possibly corresponds to TRBD1 (6 bases). The ends were cut back, 0 bases at V and 3 bases at J, with 13 bases in the middle. The CDR3 is 16 residues long. Looked up from germline, CDR1 is KGHDR and CDR2 is SFDVKD. CDR3 loop: CATSDLRGAGEETQYF. CDR3 nucleotide sequence: TGTGCCACCAGTGATTTGCGAGGGGCAGGGGAAGAGACCCAGTACTTC.

This clonotype appeared many times. The DNA for the CDR3 is TGTGCCAGCAGGCTACAGGGTCCCGCCCAGCCCCAGCATTTT. Its protein is CASRLQGPAQPQHF. V is TRBV12-3 or TRBV12-4 and J is TRBJ1-5; weak D call: TRBD1 (6 bases). The V and J ends lost 6 bases and 7 bases respectively, with 16 bases between them. The length of the CDR3 is 14 residues.

This clonotype has at least ten counts. The chain links TRBV20-1 to TRBJ1-5; D unresolved. The CDR3 is 16 residues long. CDR1 and CDR2 from the germline V gene are DFQATT and SNEGSKA (reference sequence). Between the trimmed V and J ends, which lost 0 bases and 0 bases, there was a span of 12 bases. The CDR3 region has the DNA TGCAGTGCTAGAGATCGAGAGACCTATAGCAATCAGCCCCAGCATTTT. Translated: CSARDRETYSNQPQHF.

This clonotype occurred many times. The gene calls are TRBV30 and TRBJ1-5; D gene ambiguous. In germline, CDR1 is GTSNPN, CDR2 SVGIG (reference sequence). This CDR3 has 15 amino acids. V lost 1 base and J 4 bases, leaving 14 bases between the germline ends. The CDR3 loop is CAWSGRLGGNQPQHF. CDR3 nucleotides: TGTGCCTGGAGTGGGAGACTGGGAGGGAATCAGCCCCAGCATTTT.

This clonotype turned up a few times. V is TRBV19 and J is TRBJ2-1; D possibly corresponds to TRBD1 (5 bases). This CDR3 contains 15 residues. V lost 1 base and J lost 7, with 14 bases in between. CDR1 LNHDA and CDR2 SQIVND come from the germline V gene (reference sequence). The CDR3 here is CASSIGVAGWNEQFF. The DNA for the CDR3 is TGTGCCAGTAGTATAGGAGTGGCAGGGTGGAATGAGCAGTTCTTC.

This clonotype has just a few counts. The chain links TRBV19 to TRBJ2-1; 13 positions match TRBD2. CDR1 is LNHDA and CDR2 is SQIVND in the germline V gene (reference sequence). The CDR3 loop spans 14 amino acids. Trimming at V came to 6 bases and at J to 9 bases, leaving 5 bases not matched to a gene. CDR3 loop: CASRGGLAGIEQFF. As DNA, the CDR3 is TGTGCCAGTAGAGGGGGACTAGCGGGGATTGAGCAGTTCTTC.

This clonotype was observed many times. V usage is TRBV5-5 and J usage is TRBJ2-7; TRBD1 matches at 9 bases. V lost 1 base and J lost 5; bases outside the gene matches: 16. This CDR3 is built from 18 residues. Germline V gene sequence: CDR1 SGHKS, CDR2 YYEKEE (reference sequence). DNA for the CDR3: TGTGCCAGCAGCTTGCGGGGGGATCTGGGACAGGGTTCCCACGAGCAGTACTTC. It codes for CASSLRGDLGQGSHEQYF.

This clonotype was detected only once. The chain has TRBV19 and TRBJ1-2; D perhaps matches TRBD1 (5 bases). The CDR3 length is 12 residues. V shed 8 bases and J shed 11 bases, with 18 bases lying between them. Looked up from germline, CDR1 is LNHDA and CDR2 is SQIVND (reference sequence). DNA of the CDR3: TGTGCCAGTTCCAACGGTGCCCAGGGTTACACCTTC. Translated, it gives CASSNGAQGYTF.

This clonotype was seen more than once but under ten times. This chain connects TRBV28 to TRBJ1-5; the match to TRBD1 covers 9 bases. In germline, CDR1 is MDHEN, CDR2 SYDVKM. V trimming: 4 bases; J trimming: 10 bases; junction bases outside the gene matches: 11. This CDR3 is built from 15 residues. In DNA form, the CDR3 reads TGTGCCAGCAGTTCTCTCGGGACAGGGAAGGGACCCCAGCATTTT. It yields the protein CASSSLGTGKGPQHF.

The chain has TRBV29-1 and TRBJ2-3, with TRBD2 matching 15 bases. Germline loops: CDR1 SQVTM, CDR2 ANQGSEA. Losses at the gene ends were 6 bases for V and 6 bases for J; bases not matched to a gene: 10. This CDR3 contains 16 residues. The CDR3 DNA reads as TGCAGCGTCTCCTACCCCGGGACTAGCGGGAGGGATACGCAGTATTTT. Translation gives CSVSYPGTSGRDTQYF.

This clonotype has ten or more counts. This chain uses TRBV12-3 or TRBV12-4 with TRBJ1-5, with D perhaps TRBD1 (6 bases). V shed 5 bases and J shed 5 bases, with 13 bases lying between them. This CDR3 contains 14 residues. The CDR3 here is CASSHHRADQPQHF. The CDR3 nucleotides read TGTGCCAGCAGTCACCACAGGGCGGATCAGCCCCAGCATTTT.

This clonotype has ten or more counts. The chain is built from TRBV30 and TRBJ2-3; D gene ambiguous. The CDR3 runs 16 residues. V was clipped by 1 base and J by 2 bases, with 16 bases between them. CDR1 GTSNPN and CDR2 SVGIG come from the germline V gene (reference sequence). The CDR3 loop reads CAWSGRAVGFTDTQYF. As DNA, the CDR3 is TGTGCCTGGAGTGGTAGGGCGGTAGGGTTCACAGATACGCAGTATTTT.

This clonotype was seen at least ten times. The CDR3 coding sequence is TGTGCCAGCAGTTACTCGTACCGGCAGGGGGAATATGGCTACACCTTC. Translating gives CASSYSYRQGEYGYTF. The rearrangement joins TRBV6-6 to TRBJ1-2, with 7 positions matching TRBD1. The CDR3 length is 16 residues. The J segment lost 5 bases and the V segment lost 0 bases, leaving 9 bases of the junction unmatched. CDR1 and CDR2 (germline): MNHNY, SVGAGI (reference sequence).

This clonotype was seen at least ten times. This sequence joins TRBV3-1 and TRBJ1-2; TRBD1 is a possible D gene (6 bases). CDR3 size: 14 residues. The germline V gene encodes CDR1 LGHDT and CDR2 YNNKEL (reference sequence). The V gene lost 4 bases and the J gene lost 0 bases, with 9 bases spanning the gap. The CDR3 loop reads CASSPRQANYGYTF. The DNA of the CDR3 is TGTGCCAGCAGCCCGCGACAGGCTAACTATGGCTACACCTTC.

This clonotype turned up a few times. The CDR3 nucleotides are TGTGCCAGCAGTTTGACGTTACGGGACGGGCGCTTCTTC. Residues: CASSLTLRDGRFF. The rearrangement uses TRBV28 and TRBJ2-1; D might be TRBD1 or TRBD2, each matching 5 bases. Trimming cost V 3 bases and J 16 bases, with 19 bases left between them. Germline V CDR1 and CDR2: MDHEN, SYDVKM. The CDR3 totals 13 residues.

This clonotype was observed many times. The chain carries TRBV7-3 and TRBJ1-5; 7 bases are a match to TRBD1. The length of the CDR3 is 17 residues. Germline V CDR1 and CDR2: SGHTA, FQGTGA. V shed 5 bases, J shed 0 bases, and the junction held 10 bases outside the gene matches. This CDR3 reads CASSTNRDSYSNQPQHF. CDR3 nucleotides: TGTGCCAGCAGCACGAACCGGGACAGCTATAGCAATCAGCCCCAGCATTTT.